The next 31 T cell receptor beta chains were all read from a single sample in a study of T-cell memory formation after mild COVID-19. TCRdb fed the 5' RACE reads into MiXCR, producing one record per CDR3 protein. The repertoire has 400,000 to 450,000 distinct CDR3 sequences, roughly 18% of them found once; the top ten carry roughly 21%. Material for sequencing was PBMCs or a T cell subset sorted from them (not recorded which). These receptors all stem from a man between 18 and 29 years old who had mild COVID-19 (a few samples of this study predate the infection). Cell type and time point are not known.

This clonotype was detected only a few times. The genes are TRBV11-2 and TRBJ2-3; 9 bases line up with TRBD1. Losses at the gene ends were 4 bases for V and 6 bases for J; bases not matched to a gene: 5. The CDR3 covers 14 residues. The germline V gene has CDR1 SGHAT and CDR2 FQNNGV. This CDR3 is CASSSDRGGDTQYF. Written as DNA, the CDR3 is TGTGCCAGCAGCTCCGACAGGGGGGGGGATACGCAGTATTTT.

On this clonotype: Being one base from a much bigger clone, this may be a read error. V and J are TRBV6-2 or TRBV6-3 and TRBJ1-1, with D uncertain. The V end was cut by 1 base, the J end by 1 base, with 1 base between. The germline V gene encodes CDR1 MNHEY and CDR2 SVGEGT. The CDR3 runs 12 residues. CDR3 sequence (DNA): TGTGCCAGCAGTTACTGGAACACTGAAGCTTTCTTT. Protein product: CASSYWNTEAFF.

This clonotype was observed a few times. The V call is TRBV20-1, the J call TRBJ2-7, with TRBD2 matching over 7 bases. The CDR3 extends over 14 amino acids. Germline CDR1 DFQATT, CDR2 SNEGSKA (reference sequence). J lost 3 bases, V lost 6 bases, and 11 bases had no gene match. CDR3 in DNA: TGCAGTGCGGAGGCGGGGACTACAAACTACGAGCAGTACTTC. This codes for CSAEAGTTNYEQYF.

This rearrangement joins TRBV9 to TRBJ2-1; 8 positions agree with TRBD2. Germline CDR1 reads SGDLS; CDR2 reads YYNGEE. The length of the CDR3 is 18 residues. V was pared by 4 bases and J by 4 bases, with 16 bases of the junction left unmatched. As DNA, the CDR3 is TGTGCCAGCAGCCTCCGAGGCGAGCGGGGGACGAGGTACAATGAGCAGTTCTTC. Its protein product is CASSLRGERGTRYNEQFF.

V and J are TRBV20-1 and TRBJ2-1, with 8 nucleotides matching TRBD1. Unmatched junction bases numbered 10, after V lost 3 bases and J lost 6 bases. Germline CDR1 DFQATT, CDR2 SNEGSKA (reference sequence). CDR3 length equals 15 residues. CDR3 bases: TGCAGTGCTAGGGATCCGAGACAGGGGTCCAATGAGCAGTTCTTC. This encodes CSARDPRQGSNEQFF.

The chain carries TRBV5-1 and TRBJ1-6, with 7 positions matching TRBD1. V lost 0 bases, J lost 7 bases, and 4 bases stayed unmatched. Germline CDR1 reads SGHRS; CDR2 reads YFSETQ. The CDR3 extends over 15 amino acids. CDR3 bases: TGCGCCAGCAGCTTGGTCCGGGACAGAAATTCACCCCTCCACTTT. It yields the protein CASSLVRDRNSPLHF.

This chain uses TRBV5-1 with TRBJ2-2; D is unresolved. V was shortened by 0 bases and J by 5 bases, with 11 bases between the two germline ends. Germline values: CDR1 SGHRS, CDR2 YFSETQ. This CDR3 is built from 15 residues. The CDR3 DNA reads TGCGCCAGCAGCTTGGGTCCAGGAGTGACCGGGGAGCTGTTTTTT. Translation gives CASSLGPGVTGELFF.

This clonotype was recorded many times. The rearrangement joins TRBV5-1 to TRBJ2-1; TRBD1 might be the D (5 bases). Germline V gives CDR1 SGHRS, CDR2 YFSETQ. This CDR3 is built from 16 residues. The V and J ends lost 4 bases and 2 bases respectively, with 16 bases between them. The chain's CDR3 is CASSLPSPGTYNEQFF. The CDR3 nucleotides are TGCGCCAGCAGCCTTCCATCCCCAGGGACCTACAATGAGCAGTTCTTC.

This clonotype came up a few times. This chain joins TRBV7-8 and TRBJ1-5, with D maybe TRBD1 (5 bases). V shed 8 bases and J shed 2 bases, with 10 bases lying between them. Germline assignment: CDR1 SGHVS and CDR2 FQNEAQ. The CDR3 is 13 amino acids. CDR3 nucleotide sequence: TGTGCCAGCGCCGGACACGGCAATCAGCCCCAGCATTTT. It translates to CASAGHGNQPQHF. The full variable domain, completed using reference TRBV7-8 and TRBJ1-5, is GAGVSQSPRYKVAKRGQDVALRCDPISGHVSLFWYQQALGQGPEFLTYFQNEAQLDKSGLPSDRFFAERPEGSVSTLKIQRTQQEDSAVYLCASAGHGNQPQHFGDGTRLSIL.

The table lists this clonotype with a few counts. The chain couples TRBV4-2 to TRBJ2-4; D uncertain. The length of the CDR3 is 16 residues. Deletions cut 0 bases from V and 0 bases from J, with 9 bases between. Per germline, CDR1 LGHNA and CDR2 YNFKEQ. The CDR3: CASSQDVGKAKNIQYF. The CDR3 region has the DNA TGTGCCAGCAGCCAAGATGTTGGGAAAGCCAAAAACATTCAGTACTTC.

This clonotype showed up just a few times. The rearrangement links TRBV18 to TRBJ2-7, with D tentatively TRBD2 (6 bases). CDR3 size: 14 residues. V was cut by 3 bases and J by 4 bases, with 13 bases left in between. From germline, CDR1 is KGHSH and CDR2 LQKENI. In nucleotides, the CDR3 is TGTGCCAGCTCACCTCAGCCGGGAGAGTACGAGCAGTACGTC. It translates to CASSPQPGEYEQYV.

This clonotype was observed a handful of times. J is TRBJ2-7 and V is TRBV4-1, with D perhaps TRBD1 (7 bases). V lost 2 bases and J lost 1, with 12 bases in between. In germline, CDR1 is MGHRA, CDR2 YSYEKL. This CDR3 has 15 amino acids. The CDR3 is CASSQPTGTSYEQYF. CDR3 in DNA: TGCGCCAGCAGCCAACCGACAGGGACTTCCTACGAGCAGTACTTC.

The chain links TRBV7-9 to TRBJ1-2; D gene unclear. Germline V CDR1 and CDR2: SEHNR, FQNEAQ (reference sequence). The CDR3 sequence is 14 residues long. V was shortened by 1 base and J by 4 bases, with 10 bases between the two germline ends. CDR3 coding DNA: TGTGCCAGCAGCTTAGGGCAGACCAGCTATGGCTACACCTTC. It codes for CASSLGQTSYGYTF.

The V call is TRBV7-6, the J call TRBJ2-5; 9 bases match TRBD1. Losses at the gene ends were 1 base for V and 5 bases for J; bases not matched to a gene: 8. The CDR3 is 16 amino acids. Germline assignment: CDR1 SGHVS and CDR2 FNYEAQ. In DNA, the CDR3 is TGTGCCAGCAGCTTAGTTGGGGGGACAGGGATGGAGACCCAGTACTTC. It codes for CASSLVGGTGMETQYF.

This clonotype is medium-sized within its sample. The genes are TRBV5-1 and TRBJ2-5, with D tentatively TRBD1 (8 bases). Between the trimmed V and J ends, which lost 3 bases and 1 base, there was a span of 19 bases. Germline lookup yields CDR1 SGHRS and CDR2 YFSETQ. This CDR3 is 17 amino acids long. The CDR3 is CASSSGGTGGLQETQYF. DNA for the CDR3: TGCGCCAGCAGCTCCGGGGGGACAGGAGGGCTCCAAGAGACCCAGTACTTC.

The chain joins TRBV20-1 to TRBJ2-5; TRBD2 agrees at 9 bases. The germline CDR1 and CDR2 sequences are DFQATT and SNEGSKA (reference sequence). The V segment lost 0 bases and the J segment 4 bases; nucleotides outside the gene matches: 6. The CDR3 extends over 15 amino acids. The CDR3 sequence: CSARDGAGGLETQYF. The CDR3 bases are TGCAGTGCTAGAGATGGGGCGGGGGGGCTAGAGACCCAGTACTTC.

This clonotype has a handful of counts. The gene calls are TRBV12-3 or TRBV12-4 and TRBJ2-4; 10 bases agree with TRBD1. V lost 6 bases and J lost 8; bases outside the gene matches: 4. The CDR3 length is 13 residues. The CDR3 bases are TGTGCCAGCAGCGAGACAGGGGGCTACATTCAGTACTTC. Translated, it gives CASSETGGYIQYF.

This clonotype came up a few times. DNA of the CDR3: TGCAGCGTTGAACGAGGGAAGGGCTATGAGCAGTTCTTC. It translates to CSVERGKGYEQFF. This rearrangement joins TRBV29-1 to TRBJ2-1; D possibly corresponds to TRBD2 (5 bases). Per germline, CDR1 SQVTM and CDR2 ANQGSEA. This CDR3 contains 13 residues. The V end lost 2 bases, the J end lost 8 bases, and 13 bases lay between the germline ends.

V gene TRBV6-5 combines with J gene TRBJ2-3, with 7 bases identical to TRBD1. With 2 bases clipped from V and 5 bases from J, the junction kept 7 bases outside the gene matches. Germline V gives CDR1 MNHEY, CDR2 SVGAGI. This CDR3 is built from 15 residues. CDR3: CASSYPTGKGDTQYF. The CDR3 region has the DNA TGTGCCAGCAGTTACCCGACAGGGAAGGGAGATACGCAGTATTTT.

This clonotype was detected a few times. The chain carries TRBV6-2 or TRBV6-3 and TRBJ2-1; 9 positions match TRBD2. With 7 bases clipped from V and 4 bases from J, the junction kept 8 bases outside the gene matches. The germline V gene has CDR1 MNHEY and CDR2 SVGEGT. The CDR3 runs to 15 residues. The CDR3: CASTRGGASYNEQFF. For the CDR3, the DNA is TGTGCCAGCACCCGCGGGGGGGCCTCTTACAATGAGCAGTTCTTC.

This clonotype was recorded a few times. The chain uses TRBV20-1 and TRBJ2-3, with a weak D call TRBD1 (5 bases). The V and J ends lost 3 bases and 1 base respectively, with 11 bases between them. This CDR3 contains 14 residues. CDR1 and CDR2 from the germline V gene are DFQATT and SNEGSKA (reference sequence). The CDR3 sequence is CSASRQIGTDTQYF. CDR3 sequence (DNA): TGCAGTGCTAGCAGACAGATCGGCACAGATACGCAGTATTTT.

This rearrangement joins TRBV7-2 to TRBJ1-3; possibly TRBD1 for D (5 bases). Trimming shortened V by 2 bases and J by 8 bases, and 7 bases separated the two germline ends. From germline, CDR1 is SGHTA and CDR2 FQGNSA. CDR3 length: 12 amino acids. This CDR3 reads CASSLIGDTIYF. CDR3 bases: TGTGCCAGCAGCTTAATAGGGGACACCATATATTTT.

In its sample, this clonotype was seen a few times. The rearrangement joins TRBV7-6 to TRBJ2-2, with D tentatively TRBD1 (5 bases). The V gene's germline CDR1 is SGHVS and CDR2 FNYEAQ. Trimming removed 2 bases at V and 3 bases at J, with 7 bases between. This CDR3 is 14 amino acids long. CDR3 region: CASSLRQYTGELFF. The CDR3 DNA reads as TGTGCCAGCAGCTTAAGACAGTACACCGGGGAGCTGTTTTTT.

This clonotype was counted ten times or more. V gene TRBV18 combines with J gene TRBJ2-2, with a possible D match to TRBD1 (6 bases). CDR3 size: 17 residues. Trimming took off 0 bases at V and 2 bases at J, with 13 bases between the two ends. Germline V gene sequence: CDR1 KGHSH, CDR2 LQKENI. DNA for the CDR3: TGTGCCAGCTCACCACCGGGGACACTCGTTAACACCGGGGAGCTGTTTTTT. Protein product: CASSPPGTLVNTGELFF.

Only a few counts were recorded for this clonotype. Mismatch with germline at one junction end may stem from a read error. The rearrangement joins TRBV7-7 to TRBJ2-1; 7 bases map to TRBD1. The germline V gene encodes CDR1 SSHAT and CDR2 FNYEAQ (reference sequence). The CDR3 has 15 amino acids. The CDR3 DNA follows: TGTGCTAGCAGCTTGGGGGACAGAGGCTACAATGAGCAGTTCTTC. Translating it yields CASSLGDRGYNEQFF.

This clonotype was recorded once. The rearrangement uses TRBV6-4 and TRBJ1-2; possibly TRBD1 for D (5 bases). This CDR3 region has 13 residues. V was cut by 6 bases and J by 6 bases, with 14 bases left in between. CDR1 and CDR2 (germline): MRHNA, SNTAGT. Here the CDR3 reads CASSTGTADGYTF. Written as DNA, the CDR3 is TGTGCCAGCAGCACGGGGACTGCTGATGGCTACACCTTC.

V is TRBV9 and J is TRBJ1-6; the match to TRBD1 covers 7 bases. The V segment lost 6 bases and the J segment 9 bases; nucleotides outside the gene matches: 6. This CDR3 region has 13 residues. From germline, CDR1 is SGDLS and CDR2 YYNGEE. The CDR3, as DNA: TGTGCCAGCACCGGACAGGCGGGTTCACCCCTCCACTTT. Its protein product is CASTGQAGSPLHF.

This clonotype has a handful of counts. This chain uses TRBV9 with TRBJ1-1; D call uncertain. CDR3 length: 14 residues. Germline assignment: CDR1 SGDLS and CDR2 YYNGEE. V was shortened by 0 bases and J by 3 bases, with 9 bases between the two germline ends. The CDR3 bases are TGTGCCAGCAGCGTAGTGGATAGCCACACTGAAGCTTTCTTT. Amino acid sequence: CASSVVDSHTEAFF.

This clonotype was detected a few times. The rearrangement uses TRBV5-1 and TRBJ2-7; 8 nucleotides line up with TRBD1. Trimming took 4 bases from V and 5 from J; bases not matched to a gene: 14. Germline values: CDR1 SGHRS, CDR2 YFSETQ. This CDR3 is built from 16 residues. CDR3 nucleotides: TGCGCCAGCAGCCAACTGCCCGGACAGGGTTTCGACGAGCAGTACTTC. Amino acid sequence: CASSQLPGQGFDEQYF.

The chain employs TRBV20-1 and TRBJ2-1; TRBD1 matches 7 bases. Germline-derived CDR1 and CDR2 are DFQATT and SNEGSKA (reference sequence). The J segment lost 7 bases and the V segment lost 2 bases, leaving 5 bases of the junction unmatched. The CDR3 is made up of 13 amino acids. The CDR3 loop is CSARQGTVNEQFF. The CDR3 DNA sequence: TGCAGTGCTAGACAAGGGACAGTTAATGAGCAGTTCTTC.

This clonotype appeared many times. The rearrangement links TRBV7-2 to TRBJ2-3; 8 bases map to TRBD2. The CDR3 loop spans 13 amino acids. Germline lookup yields CDR1 SGHTA and CDR2 FQGNSA. The J segment lost 5 bases and the V segment lost 5 bases, leaving 3 bases of the junction unmatched. CDR3 loop: CASSRTSGDTQYF. Here the CDR3 DNA reads TGTGCCAGCAGCCGTACTAGCGGAGATACGCAGTATTTT.